A selection of T cell receptor beta chains follows, all from one sample in a study of cytomegalovirus exposure and HLA in healthy donors. Produced via immunoSEQ multiplex PCR; TCRdb's table is partial and in-frame only. The sample consists of 90,000 to 130,000 clones, 78% of them appearing once. Sequencing was carried out using PBMCs. These receptors came from a woman aged 25 to 39 in good health and CMV-seronegative. The CDR3 runs from the conserved cysteine through the conserved F or W. Each record gives: D gene, V gene, J gene, clone size, CDR3 DNA, CDR3 protein. A D gene is named only where the DNA matches it firmly. Not every row has a clone size; where given, it reads once, few, many or a size class.

D: -
V: TRBV30
J: TRBJ1-5
size: -
DNA: TGTGCCTGGAGTGTACCGTGGGCTATCAGCAATCAGCCCCAGCATTTT
CDR3: CAWSVPWAISNQPQHF

D: -
V: TRBV30
J: TRBJ2-7
size: -
DNA: TGTGCCTGGAGTACTATTCTCCCGGACAGATCCTACGAGCAGTACTTC
CDR3: CAWSTILPDRSYEQYF

D: -
V: TRBV7-6
J: TRBJ2-2
size: few
DNA: TGTGCCAGCAGCTTAGGCTTGCGGGGGAACACCGGGGAGCTGTTTTTT
CDR3: CASSLGLRGNTGELFF

D: -
V: TRBV28
J: TRBJ2-1
size: -
DNA: TGTGCCAGTACCGACTTCCGGGACAATGAGCAGTTCTTC
CDR3: CASTDFRDNEQFF

D: TRBD1
V: TRBV9
J: TRBJ2-7
size: -
DNA: TGTGCCAGCAGCGGACTCGGGACAGGTCCGAGTGAGCAGTACTTC
CDR3: CASSGLGTGPSEQYF

D: -
V: TRBV9
J: TRBJ2-2
size: -
DNA: TGTGCCAGCTCATCCGGGGGAGGTGACACCGGGGAGCTGTTTTTT
CDR3: CASSSGGGDTGELFF

D: -
V: TRBV5-6
J: TRBJ2-7
size: -
DNA: TGTGCCAGCAGCCCGGGCCAGGGCGCCTACGAGCAGTACTTC
CDR3: CASSPGQGAYEQYF

D: -
V: TRBV27
J: TRBJ2-7
size: -
DNA: TGTGCCAGCAGTTCCCTACCCGGCTACGAGCAGTACTTC
CDR3: CASSSLPGYEQYF

D: TRBD1
V: TRBV7-2
J: TRBJ1-1
size: -
DNA: TGTGCCAGCAGCACGAGGACAGGGACTGAAGCTTTCTTT
CDR3: CASSTRTGTEAFF

D: TRBD2
V: TRBV7-2
J: TRBJ2-7
size: -
DNA: TGTGCCAGCAGCTTAGATGCGGGAGCGGCCCAGACCTACGAGCAGTACTTC
CDR3: CASSLDAGAAQTYEQYF

D: -
V: TRBV28
J: TRBJ1-1
size: -
DNA: TGTGCCAGCAGGCAGGCGCTCCACACTGAAGCTTTCTTT
CDR3: CASRQALHTEAFF

D: TRBD1
V: TRBV7-2
J: TRBJ1-5
size: -
DNA: TGTGCCAGCAGCTTACGGACAGGGGAATACCAGCCCCAGCATTTT
CDR3: CASSLRTGEYQPQHF

D: TRBD1
V: TRBV18
J: TRBJ1-5
size: -
DNA: TGTGCCAGCTCACCACGACAGGGTAATCAGCCCCAGCATTTT
CDR3: CASSPRQGNQPQHF

D: -
V: TRBV27
J: TRBJ2-1
size: -
DNA: TGTGCCAGCACTAATGGGAGAGAGCAGTTCTTC
CDR3: CASTNGREQFF

D: TRBD2
V: TRBV5-1
J: TRBJ2-5
size: -
DNA: TGCGCCAGCAGCTCCCTAGCGGGGGTCGAGACCCAGTACTTC
CDR3: CASSSLAGVETQYF

D: TRBD2
V: TRBV28
J: TRBJ2-7
size: -
DNA: TGTGCCAGCAGTTTATCTGGACTAGCGGCCGCCCAATACTTC
CDR3: CASSLSGLAAAQYF

D: -
V: TRBV4-3
J: TRBJ2-2
size: -
DNA: TGCGCCAGCAGCCAAGATCTAGGGGGGGGGACCGGGGAGCTGTTTTTT
CDR3: CASSQDLGGGTGELFF

D: -
V: TRBV25-1
J: TRBJ2-3
size: -
DNA: TGTGCCAGCAGTGTCCGGGACACTCTCACAGATACGCAGTATTTT
CDR3: CASSVRDTLTDTQYF

D: -
V: TRBV28
J: TRBJ1-5
size: -
DNA: TGTGCCAGCAGTTTGCAGGGGTACGGTCAGCCCCAGCATTTT
CDR3: CASSLQGYGQPQHF

D: TRBD1
V: TRBV27
J: TRBJ1-2
size: -
DNA: TGTGCCAGCAGCCGATATTTGGACAGGGATGGCTACACCTTC
CDR3: CASSRYLDRDGYTF

D: -
V: TRBV28
J: TRBJ2-7
size: -
DNA: TGTGCCAGCAGTTTCGGGTCCTACGAGCAGTACTTC
CDR3: CASSFGSYEQYF

D: -
V: TRBV11-3
J: TRBJ2-1
size: -
DNA: TGTGCCAGCAGCTTAGGGGAGGTCCACAATGAGCAGTTCTTC
CDR3: CASSLGEVHNEQFF

D: TRBD2
V: TRBV11-3
J: TRBJ2-5
size: once
DNA: TGTGCCAGCAGTGCTAGCGGGGGAGGGGAGACCCAGTACTTC
CDR3: CASSASGGGETQYF

D: -
V: TRBV6-1
J: TRBJ1-2
size: -
DNA: TGTGCCACAGCAGTGGGCGGGGGGGTACTCCATGGCTACACCTTC
CDR3: CATAVGGGVLHGYTF

D: -
V: TRBV4-1
J: TRBJ1-2
size: -
DNA: TGCGCCAGCAGCCAAGAGGCAGGGGAGTTTGGCTACACCTTC
CDR3: CASSQEAGEFGYTF

D: -
V: TRBV5-5
J: TRBJ2-7
size: -
DNA: TGTGCCAGCAGCTTGCTCTACAGCGAGCAGTACTTC
CDR3: CASSLLYSEQYF

D: -
V: TRBV7-6
J: TRBJ2-6
size: -
DNA: TGTGCCAGCAGCTTAGGCACTTTTGGGGCCAACGTCCTGACTTTC
CDR3: CASSLGTFGANVLTF

D: -
V: TRBV5-1
J: TRBJ1-4
size: -
DNA: TGCGCCAGCAGCTGGACAACAACTAATGAAAAACTGTTTTTT
CDR3: CASSWTTTNEKLFF

D: -
V: TRBV5-1
J: TRBJ2-7
size: once
DNA: TGCGCCAGCAGCCCAGGACTCCTTGAGACCTACGAGCAGTACTTC
CDR3: CASSPGLLETYEQYF

D: TRBD1
V: TRBV14
J: TRBJ2-7
size: few
DNA: TGTGCCAGCAGCTTAAACTCCGGGACAGGGATCCACGAGCAGTACTTC
CDR3: CASSLNSGTGIHEQYF

D: -
V: TRBV4-2
J: TRBJ2-3
size: -
DNA: TGTGCCAGCAGCCAAGTGGGGGCTGGTGATACGCAGTATTTT
CDR3: CASSQVGAGDTQYF

D: -
V: TRBV2
J: TRBJ2-7
size: -
DNA: TGTGCCAGCAGTGAAGCGAGGCTAGCGTCTTCCTACGAGCAGTACTTC
CDR3: CASSEARLASSYEQYF